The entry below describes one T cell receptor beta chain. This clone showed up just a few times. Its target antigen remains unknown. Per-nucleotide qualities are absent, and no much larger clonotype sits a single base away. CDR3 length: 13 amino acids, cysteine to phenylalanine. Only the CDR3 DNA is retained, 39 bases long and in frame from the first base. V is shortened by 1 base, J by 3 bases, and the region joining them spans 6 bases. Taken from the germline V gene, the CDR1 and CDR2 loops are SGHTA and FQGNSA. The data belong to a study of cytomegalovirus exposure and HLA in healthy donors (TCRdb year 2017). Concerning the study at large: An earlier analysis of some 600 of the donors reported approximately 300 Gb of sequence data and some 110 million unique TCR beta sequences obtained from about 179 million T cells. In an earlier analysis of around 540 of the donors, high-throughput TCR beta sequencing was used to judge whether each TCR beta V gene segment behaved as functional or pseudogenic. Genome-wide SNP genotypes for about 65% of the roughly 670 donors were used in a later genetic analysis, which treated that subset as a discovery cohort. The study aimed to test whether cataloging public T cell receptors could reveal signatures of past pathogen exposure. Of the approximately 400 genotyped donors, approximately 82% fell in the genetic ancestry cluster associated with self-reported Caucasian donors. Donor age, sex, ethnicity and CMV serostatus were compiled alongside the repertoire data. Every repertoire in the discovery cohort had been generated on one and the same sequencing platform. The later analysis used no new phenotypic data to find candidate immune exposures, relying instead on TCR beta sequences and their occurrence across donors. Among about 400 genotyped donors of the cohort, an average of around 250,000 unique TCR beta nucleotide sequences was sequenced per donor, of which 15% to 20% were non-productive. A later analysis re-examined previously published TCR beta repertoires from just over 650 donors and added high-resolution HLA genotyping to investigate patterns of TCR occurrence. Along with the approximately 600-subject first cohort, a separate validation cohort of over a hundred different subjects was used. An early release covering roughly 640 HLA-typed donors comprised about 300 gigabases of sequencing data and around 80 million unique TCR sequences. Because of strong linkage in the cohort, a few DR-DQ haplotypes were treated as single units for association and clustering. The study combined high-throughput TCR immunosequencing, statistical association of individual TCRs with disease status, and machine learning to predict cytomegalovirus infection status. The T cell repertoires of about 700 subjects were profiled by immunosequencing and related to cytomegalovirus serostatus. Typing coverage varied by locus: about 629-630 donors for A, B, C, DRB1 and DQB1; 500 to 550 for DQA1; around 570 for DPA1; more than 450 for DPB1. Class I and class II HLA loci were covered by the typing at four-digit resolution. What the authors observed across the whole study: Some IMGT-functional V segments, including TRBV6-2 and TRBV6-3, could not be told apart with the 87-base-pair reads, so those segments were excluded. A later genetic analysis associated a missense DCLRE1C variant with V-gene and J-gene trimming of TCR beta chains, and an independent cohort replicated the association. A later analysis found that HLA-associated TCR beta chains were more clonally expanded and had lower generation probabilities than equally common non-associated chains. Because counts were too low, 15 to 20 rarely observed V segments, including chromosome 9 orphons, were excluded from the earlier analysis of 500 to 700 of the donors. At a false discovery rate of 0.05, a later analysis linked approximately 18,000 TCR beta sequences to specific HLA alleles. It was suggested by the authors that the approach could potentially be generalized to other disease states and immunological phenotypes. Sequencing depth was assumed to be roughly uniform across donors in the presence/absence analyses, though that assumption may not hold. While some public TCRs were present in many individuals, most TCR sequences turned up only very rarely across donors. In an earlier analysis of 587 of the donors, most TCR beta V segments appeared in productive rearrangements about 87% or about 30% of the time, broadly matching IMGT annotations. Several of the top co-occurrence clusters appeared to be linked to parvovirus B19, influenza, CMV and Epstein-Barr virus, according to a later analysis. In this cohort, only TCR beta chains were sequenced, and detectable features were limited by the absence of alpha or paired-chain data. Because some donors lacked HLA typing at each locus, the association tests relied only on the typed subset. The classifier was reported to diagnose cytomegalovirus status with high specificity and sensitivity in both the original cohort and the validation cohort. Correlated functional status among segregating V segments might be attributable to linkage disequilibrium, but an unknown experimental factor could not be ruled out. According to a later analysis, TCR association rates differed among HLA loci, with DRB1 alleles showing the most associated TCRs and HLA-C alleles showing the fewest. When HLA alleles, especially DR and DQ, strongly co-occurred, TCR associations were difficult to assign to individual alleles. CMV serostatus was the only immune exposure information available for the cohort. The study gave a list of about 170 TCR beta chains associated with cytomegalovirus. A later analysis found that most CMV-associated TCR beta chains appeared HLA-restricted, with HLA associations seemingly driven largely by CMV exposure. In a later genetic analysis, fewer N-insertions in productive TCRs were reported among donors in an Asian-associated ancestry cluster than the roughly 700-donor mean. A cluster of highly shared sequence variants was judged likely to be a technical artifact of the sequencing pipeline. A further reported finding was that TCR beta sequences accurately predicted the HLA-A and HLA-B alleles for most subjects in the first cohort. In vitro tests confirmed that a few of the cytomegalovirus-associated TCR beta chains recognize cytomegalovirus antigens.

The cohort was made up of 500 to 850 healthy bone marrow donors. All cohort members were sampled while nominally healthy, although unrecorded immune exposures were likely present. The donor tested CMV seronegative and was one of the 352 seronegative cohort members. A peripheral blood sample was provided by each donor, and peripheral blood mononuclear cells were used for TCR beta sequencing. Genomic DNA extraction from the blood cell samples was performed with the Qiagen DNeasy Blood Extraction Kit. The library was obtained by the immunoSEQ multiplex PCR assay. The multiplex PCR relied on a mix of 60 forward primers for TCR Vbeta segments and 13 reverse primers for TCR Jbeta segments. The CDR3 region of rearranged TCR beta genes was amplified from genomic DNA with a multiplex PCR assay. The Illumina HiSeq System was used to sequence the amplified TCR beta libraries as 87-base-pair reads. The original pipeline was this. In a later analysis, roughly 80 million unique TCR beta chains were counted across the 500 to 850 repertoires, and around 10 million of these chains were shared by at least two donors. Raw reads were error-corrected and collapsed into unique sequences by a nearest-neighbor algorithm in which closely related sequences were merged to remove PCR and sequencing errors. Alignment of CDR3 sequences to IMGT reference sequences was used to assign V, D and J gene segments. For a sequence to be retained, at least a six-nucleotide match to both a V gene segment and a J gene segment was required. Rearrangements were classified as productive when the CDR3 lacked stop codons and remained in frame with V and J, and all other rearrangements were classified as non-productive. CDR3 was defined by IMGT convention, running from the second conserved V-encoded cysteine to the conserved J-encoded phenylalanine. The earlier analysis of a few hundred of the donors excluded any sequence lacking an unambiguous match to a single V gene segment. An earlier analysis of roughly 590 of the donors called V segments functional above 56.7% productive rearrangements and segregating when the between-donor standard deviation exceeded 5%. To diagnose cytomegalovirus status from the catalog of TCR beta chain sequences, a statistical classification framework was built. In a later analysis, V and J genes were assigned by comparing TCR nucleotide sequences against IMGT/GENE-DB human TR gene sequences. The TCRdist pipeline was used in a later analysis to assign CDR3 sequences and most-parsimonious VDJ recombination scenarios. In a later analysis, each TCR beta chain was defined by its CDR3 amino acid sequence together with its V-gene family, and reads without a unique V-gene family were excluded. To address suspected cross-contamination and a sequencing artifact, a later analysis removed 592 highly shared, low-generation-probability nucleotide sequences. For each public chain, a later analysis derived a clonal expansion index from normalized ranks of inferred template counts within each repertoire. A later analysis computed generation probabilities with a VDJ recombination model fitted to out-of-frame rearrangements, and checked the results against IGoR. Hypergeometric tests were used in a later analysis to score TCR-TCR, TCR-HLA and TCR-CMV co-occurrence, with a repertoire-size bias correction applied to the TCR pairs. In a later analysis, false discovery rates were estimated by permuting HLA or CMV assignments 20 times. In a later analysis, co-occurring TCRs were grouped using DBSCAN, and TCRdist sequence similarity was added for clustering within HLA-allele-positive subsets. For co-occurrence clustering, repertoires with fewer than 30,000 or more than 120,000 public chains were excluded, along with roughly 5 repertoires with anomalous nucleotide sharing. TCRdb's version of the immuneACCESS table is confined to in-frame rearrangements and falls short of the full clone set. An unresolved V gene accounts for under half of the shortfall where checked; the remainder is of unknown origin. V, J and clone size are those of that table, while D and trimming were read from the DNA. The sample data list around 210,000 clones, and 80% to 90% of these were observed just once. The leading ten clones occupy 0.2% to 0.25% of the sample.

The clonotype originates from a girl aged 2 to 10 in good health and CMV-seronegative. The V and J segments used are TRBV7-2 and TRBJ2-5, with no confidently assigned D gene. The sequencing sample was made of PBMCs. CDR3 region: CASSLELKETQYF. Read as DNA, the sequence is TGTGCCAGCAGCTTAGAACTTAAAGAGACCCAGTACTTC.